These T cell receptor beta chains were read from a single sample in a study of blood T cell repertoires in COVID-19. The data were produced by immunoSEQ multiplex PCR, yet TCRdb's version contains in-frame clones alone and is incomplete. The data contain 200,000 to 300,000 clones, around nine tenths of them seen just once; the ten biggest clones take up around 2.4%. The sequencing input was PBMCs or T cells enriched from blood (not recorded which). The receptor set was obtained from a woman between 18 and 30 years old who had recovered from COVID-19. The CDR3 runs from the conserved cysteine through the conserved F or W. A D gene is named only where the DNA matches it firmly. The size field is filled for only some rows; it gives once, few, many or a size class.

clone_size,v_call,j_call,d_call,cdr3_aa,cdr3_nt
.,TRBV29-1,TRBJ1-4,TRBD1,CSARQGAGEKLFF,TGCAGCGCGCGACAGGGGGCTGGCGAAAAACTGTTTTTT
.,TRBV12-3/TRBV12-4,TRBJ2-1,.,CASSLGGNEQFF,TGTGCCAGCAGTTTGGGGGGAAATGAGCAGTTCTTC
.,TRBV19,TRBJ1-1,TRBD1,CASSRTHRGANTEAFF,TGTGCCAGTAGTCGGACACACAGGGGGGCGAACACTGAAGCTTTCTTT
.,TRBV6-1,TRBJ1-3,.,CASSEASSGNTIYF,TGTGCCAGCAGTGAAGCCAGCTCTGGAAACACCATATATTTT
.,TRBV3-1/TRBV3-2,TRBJ1-5,.,CASSQGSGGNQPQHF,TGTGCCAGCAGCCAAGGCTCAGGGGGCAATCAGCCCCAGCATTTT
few,TRBV15,TRBJ1-6,TRBD1,CATSRGRRGQGILPYNSPLHF,TGTGCCACCAGCAGAGGACGCCGGGGACAGGGGATTTTGCCCTATAATTCACCCCTCCACTTT
.,TRBV7-9,TRBJ2-1,TRBD1,CASSRPGTGASLRQFF,TGTGCCAGCAGCCGGCCGGGGACAGGGGCCTCCTTGCGGCAGTTCTTC
once,TRBV7-2,TRBJ1-5,.,CASSLATGYHQPQHF,TGTGCCAGCAGCTTAGCGACCGGGTACCATCAGCCCCAGCATTTT
.,TRBV7-8,TRBJ2-3,TRBD2,CASSSPGTSGPDTQYF,TGTGCCAGCAGCTCGCCCGGGACTAGCGGGCCAGATACGCAGTATTTT
.,TRBV28,TRBJ2-5,TRBD1,CASSGNRGAKETQYF,TGTGCCAGCAGCGGAAACAGGGGGGCGAAAGAGACCCAGTACTTC
.,TRBV11-2,TRBJ2-6,.,CASSFYQRYSGANVLTF,TGTGCCAGCAGCTTTTATCAGCGGTACTCTGGGGCCAACGTCCTGACTTTC
once,TRBV30,TRBJ1-5,.,CAWSVWRGGRNQPQHF,TGTGCCTGGAGTGTATGGAGGGGGGGGCGGAATCAGCCCCAGCATTTT
.,TRBV28,TRBJ2-4,.,CASSSCYPGYF,TGTGCCAGCAGTTCGTGCTACCCGGGGTACTTC
.,TRBV5-8,TRBJ2-7,.,CASSFYSSRSYEQYF,TGTGCCAGCAGCTTCTATTCCTCCCGCTCCTACGAGCAGTACTTC
.,TRBV27,TRBJ2-3,TRBD1,CASSLSLQGTGGDTQYF,TGTGCCAGCAGTTTATCCCTTCAGGGGACAGGGGGAGATACGCAGTATTTT
.,TRBV11-3,TRBJ2-5,TRBD2,CASSPGTSGIQETQYF,TGTGCCAGCAGCCCCGGGACTAGCGGTATTCAAGAGACCCAGTACTTC
.,TRBV6-2/TRBV6-3,TRBJ2-3,.,CASSYTGGRIRTDTQYF,TGTGCCAGCAGTTACACCGGGGGGCGTATCAGGACAGATACGCAGTATTTT
once,TRBV29-1,TRBJ1-1,.,CSVMNRDPNTEAFF,TGCAGCGTGATGAACAGGGACCCGAACACTGAAGCTTTCTTT
.,TRBV2,TRBJ2-2,TRBD2,CASRGTSSFNTGELFF,TGTGCCAGCAGGGGGACTAGTAGCTTTAACACCGGGGAGCTGTTTTTT
.,TRBV7-2,TRBJ1-1,TRBD1,CASSLASYLVRGLRTEAFF,TGTGCCAGCAGCTTAGCTAGTTATCTGGTCAGGGGGCTGAGGACTGAAGCTTTCTTT
.,TRBV15,TRBJ1-2,.,CATSRAESRIYGYTF,TGTGCCACCAGCAGAGCTGAAAGCCGAATCTATGGCTACACCTTC
once,TRBV28,TRBJ2-7,TRBD2,CASSLWTSGTYEQYF,TGTGCCAGCAGTTTATGGACTAGCGGAACCTACGAGCAGTACTTC
.,TRBV11-2,TRBJ2-1,TRBD1,CASSSLQGNSYNEQFF,TGTGCCAGCAGCTCCCTACAGGGGAATTCCTACAATGAGCAGTTCTTC
once,TRBV11-3,TRBJ2-1,.,CASMGRWRDEQFF,TGTGCCAGCATGGGCAGGTGGAGGGATGAGCAGTTCTTC
.,TRBV30,TRBJ2-5,TRBD2,CAWRRGLAGLETQYF,TGTGCCTGGAGGAGGGGACTAGCGGGGCTAGAGACCCAGTACTTC
.,TRBV29-1,TRBJ1-3,TRBD1,CSVETGGSGNTIYF,TGCAGCGTTGAGACAGGGGGCTCTGGAAACACCATATATTTT
.,TRBV5-4,TRBJ1-1,TRBD1,CASSLTGAGNTEAFF,TGTGCCAGCAGCCTGACAGGGGCCGGGAACACTGAAGCTTTCTTT
.,TRBV10-1,TRBJ1-2,TRBD1,CASSADREVPYGYTF,TGCGCCAGCAGTGCCGACAGGGAAGTACCCTATGGCTACACCTTC
.,TRBV4-1,TRBJ1-2,TRBD1,CASSQFGQGRANYGYTF,TGCGCCAGCAGCCAGTTCGGACAGGGCCGAGCTAACTATGGCTACACCTTC
.,TRBV2,TRBJ1-1,TRBD1,CASSAGRGFEAFF,TGTGCCAGCAGCGCCGGCAGGGGGTTTGAAGCTTTCTTT
many,TRBV7-2,TRBJ2-2,.,CASSLGPLSSAGELFF,TGTGCCAGCAGCTTAGGCCCCTTAAGTAGTGCCGGGGAGCTGTTTTTT
few,TRBV28,TRBJ1-1,TRBD1,CASTQDRGRTEAFF,TGTGCCAGCACTCAGGACAGGGGAAGGACTGAAGCTTTCTTT
.,TRBV25-1,TRBJ2-5,TRBD2,CASSEYFLAGRGETQYF,TGTGCCAGCAGTGAATATTTCCTAGCGGGGAGGGGAGAGACCCAGTACTTC
.,TRBV5-6,TRBJ2-3,TRBD2,CASSLVLATRTDTQYF,TGTGCCAGCAGCTTGGTACTAGCGACCCGCACAGATACGCAGTATTTT
.,TRBV20-1,TRBJ2-1,TRBD2,CSASSREGYNEQFF,TGCAGTGCTAGTTCCCGGGAGGGGTACAATGAGCAGTTCTTC
.,TRBV18,TRBJ1-5,.,CASSPGHQPQHF,TGTGCCAGCTCACCAGGGCACCAGCCCCAGCATTTT
.,TRBV5-1,TRBJ2-7,TRBD2,CASSPERTRPYEQYF,TGCGCCAGCAGCCCGGAAAGGACTAGGCCCTACGAGCAGTACTTC
.,TRBV7-9,TRBJ1-1,.,CASSFPGLLNTEAFF,TGTGCCAGCAGCTTTCCTGGACTCTTGAACACTGAAGCTTTCTTT
.,TRBV19,TRBJ1-1,.,CASSIKGTQGGFF,TGTGCCAGTAGTATAAAGGGCACGCAGGGTGGTTTCTTT
.,TRBV7-2,TRBJ1-4,.,CASSLNGGAGTNEKLFF,TGTGCCAGCAGCTTAAACGGGGGTGCCGGAACTAATGAAAAACTGTTTTTT
.,TRBV4-1,TRBJ1-3,.,CASNQPVGGPSGNTIYF,TGCGCCAGTAACCAGCCGGTGGGGGGTCCTTCTGGAAACACCATATATTTT
.,TRBV2,TRBJ2-5,.,CASSERGTEAYQETQYF,TGTGCCAGCAGTGAAAGGGGGACCGAAGCGTACCAAGAGACCCAGTACTTC
.,TRBV9,TRBJ2-3,TRBD2,CASSVAEGLATDTQYF,TGTGCCAGCAGCGTAGCTGAGGGACTAGCTACAGATACGCAGTATTTT
many,TRBV4-3,TRBJ1-1,.,CASSQEGGFEAFF,TGCGCCAGCAGCCAAGAGGGAGGCTTTGAAGCTTTCTTT
.,TRBV5-1,TRBJ2-7,TRBD2,CASSLASGGVYEQYF,TGCGCCAGCAGCTTGGCTAGCGGAGGGGTATACGAGCAGTACTTC
.,TRBV27,TRBJ2-7,TRBD2,CASAIGGVVAGSYEQYF,TGTGCCAGCGCCATAGGCGGGGTGGTAGCGGGCTCCTACGAGCAGTACTTC
.,TRBV2,TRBJ2-7,TRBD1,CASSESTGPSYEQYF,TGTGCCAGCAGTGAATCGACAGGGCCCTCCTACGAGCAGTACTTC
.,TRBV11-2,TRBJ1-1,.,CASSLRWVSGEAFF,TGTGCCAGCAGCTTGCGGTGGGTCTCGGGTGAAGCTTTCTTT
.,TRBV6-5,TRBJ1-1,.,CASSYEVNTEAFF,TGTGCCAGCAGTTACGAGGTGAACACTGAAGCTTTCTTT
.,TRBV30,TRBJ2-1,TRBD2,CAWSVRSGGSYNEQFF,TGTGCCTGGAGTGTACGTTCGGGGGGGAGCTACAATGAGCAGTTCTTC
.,TRBV7-9,TRBJ1-2,TRBD1,CASSAGQPNYGYTF,TGTGCCAGCAGCGCGGGACAGCCTAACTATGGCTACACCTTC
.,TRBV11-3,TRBJ1-3,.,CASSLVGGSGNTIYF,TGTGCCAGCAGCTTAGTGGGGGGCTCTGGAAACACCATATATTTT
.,TRBV4-1,TRBJ2-7,TRBD1,CASSPGDRDYEQYF,TGCGCCAGCAGCCCCGGGGACAGGGACTACGAGCAGTACTTC
few,TRBV6-5,TRBJ2-1,TRBD2,CASSYKAGEGNEQFF,TGTGCCAGCAGTTACAAAGCGGGAGAGGGAAATGAGCAGTTCTTC